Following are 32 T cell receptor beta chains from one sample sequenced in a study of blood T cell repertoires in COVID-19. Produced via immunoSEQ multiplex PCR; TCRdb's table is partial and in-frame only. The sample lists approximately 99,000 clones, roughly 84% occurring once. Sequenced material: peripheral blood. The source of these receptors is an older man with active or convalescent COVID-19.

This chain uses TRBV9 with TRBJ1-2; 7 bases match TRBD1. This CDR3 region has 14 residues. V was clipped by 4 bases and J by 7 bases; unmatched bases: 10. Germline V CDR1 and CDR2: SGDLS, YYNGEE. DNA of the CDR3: TGTGCCAGCAGCTCTCGACAGGGCCTAGGTGGCTACACCTTC. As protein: CASSSRQGLGGYTF.

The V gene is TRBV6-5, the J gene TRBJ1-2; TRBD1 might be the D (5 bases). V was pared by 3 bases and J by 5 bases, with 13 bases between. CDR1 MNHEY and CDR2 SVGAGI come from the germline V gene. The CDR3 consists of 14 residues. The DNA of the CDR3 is TGTGCCAGCAGTTATGGCCAGGGTGGTTATGGCTACACCTTC. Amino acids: CASSYGQGGYGYTF.

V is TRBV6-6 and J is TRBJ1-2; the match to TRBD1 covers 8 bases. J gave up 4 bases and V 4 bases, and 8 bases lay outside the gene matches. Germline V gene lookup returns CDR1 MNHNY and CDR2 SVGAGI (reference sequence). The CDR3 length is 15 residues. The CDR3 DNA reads TGTGCCAGCAGTTCGACAGGGGTGGGGACCTATGGCTACACCTTC. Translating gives CASSSTGVGTYGYTF.

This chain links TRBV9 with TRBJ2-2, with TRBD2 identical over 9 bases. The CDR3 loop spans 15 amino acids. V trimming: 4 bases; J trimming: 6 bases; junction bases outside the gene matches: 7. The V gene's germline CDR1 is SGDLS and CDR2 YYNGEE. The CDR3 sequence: CASSPRLAGSGELFF. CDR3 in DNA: TGTGCCAGCAGCCCCCGGCTAGCGGGGTCCGGGGAGCTGTTTTTT.

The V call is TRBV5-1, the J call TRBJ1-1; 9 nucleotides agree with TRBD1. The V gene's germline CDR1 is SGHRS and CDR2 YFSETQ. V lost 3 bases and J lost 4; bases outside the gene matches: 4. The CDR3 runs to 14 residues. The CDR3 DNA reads TGCGCCAGCAGCTCAACGACAGGGGGCACTGAAGCTTTCTTT. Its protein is CASSSTTGGTEAFF.

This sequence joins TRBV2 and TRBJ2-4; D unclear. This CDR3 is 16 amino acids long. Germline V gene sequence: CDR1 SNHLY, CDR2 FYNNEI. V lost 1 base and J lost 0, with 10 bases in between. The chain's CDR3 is CASSEGQRIAKNIQYF. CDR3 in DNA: TGTGCCAGCAGTGAAGGCCAGAGGATAGCCAAAAACATTCAGTACTTC.

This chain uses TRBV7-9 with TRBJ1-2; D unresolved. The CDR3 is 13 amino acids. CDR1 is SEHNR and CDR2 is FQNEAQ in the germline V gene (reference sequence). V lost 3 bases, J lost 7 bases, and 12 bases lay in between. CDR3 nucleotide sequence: TGTGCCAGCAGCTTCAACAATTTTATTGGCTACACCTTC. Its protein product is CASSFNNFIGYTF.

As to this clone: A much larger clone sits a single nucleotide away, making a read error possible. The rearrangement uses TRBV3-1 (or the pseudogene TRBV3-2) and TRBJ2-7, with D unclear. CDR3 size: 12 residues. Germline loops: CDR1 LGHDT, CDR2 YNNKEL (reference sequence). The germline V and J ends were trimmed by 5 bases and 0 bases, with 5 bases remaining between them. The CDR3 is CASSVSSYEQYF. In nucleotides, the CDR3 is TGTGCCAGCAGCGTTAGCTCCTACGAGCAGTACTTC.

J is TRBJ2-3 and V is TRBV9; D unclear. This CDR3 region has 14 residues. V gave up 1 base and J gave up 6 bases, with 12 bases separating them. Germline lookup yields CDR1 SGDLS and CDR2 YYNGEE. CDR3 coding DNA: TGTGCCAGCAGCGTACATGAGCGAAGGGATACGCAGTATTTT. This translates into CASSVHERRDTQYF.

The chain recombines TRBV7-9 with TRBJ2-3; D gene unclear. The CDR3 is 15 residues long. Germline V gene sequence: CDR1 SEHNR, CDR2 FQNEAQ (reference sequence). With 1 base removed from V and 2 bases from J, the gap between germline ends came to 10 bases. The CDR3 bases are TGTGCCAGCAGCTTAGACGCAGTTTACACAGATACGCAGTATTTT. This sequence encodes CASSLDAVYTDTQYF.

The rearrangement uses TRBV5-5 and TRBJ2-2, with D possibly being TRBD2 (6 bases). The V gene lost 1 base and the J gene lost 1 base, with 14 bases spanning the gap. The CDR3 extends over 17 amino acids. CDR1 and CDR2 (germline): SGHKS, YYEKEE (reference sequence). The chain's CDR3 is CASSLRRDTVNTGELFF. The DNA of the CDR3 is TGTGCCAGCAGCTTGAGGAGGGATACGGTGAACACCGGGGAGCTGTTTTTT.

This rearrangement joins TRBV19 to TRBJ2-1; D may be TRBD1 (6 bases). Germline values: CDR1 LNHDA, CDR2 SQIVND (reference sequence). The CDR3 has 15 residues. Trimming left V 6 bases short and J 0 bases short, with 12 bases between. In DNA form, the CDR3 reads TGTGCCAGTAGCGAAACAGGGAGCTCCTACAATGAGCAGTTCTTC. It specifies CASSETGSSYNEQFF. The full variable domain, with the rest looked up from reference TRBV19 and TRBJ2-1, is DGGITQSPKYLFRKEGQNVTLSCEQNLNHDAMYWYRQDPGQGLRLIYYSQIVNDFQKGDIAEGYSVSREKKESFPLTVTSAQKNPTAFYLCASSETGSSYNEQFFGPGTRLTVL.

The DNA of the CDR3 is TGTGCCAGCAGTTTTCGGTTCTATGGCTACACCTTC. Protein: CASSFRFYGYTF. This rearrangement joins TRBV12-3 or TRBV12-4 to TRBJ1-2; D unclear. This CDR3 comprises 12 residues. Trimming cost V 3 bases and J 4 bases, with 6 bases left between them.

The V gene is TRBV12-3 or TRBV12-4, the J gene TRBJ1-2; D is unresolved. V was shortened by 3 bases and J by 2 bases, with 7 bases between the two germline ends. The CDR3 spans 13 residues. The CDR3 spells CASSLTRNYGYTF. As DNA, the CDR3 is TGTGCCAGCAGTTTGACGAGGAACTATGGCTACACCTTC.

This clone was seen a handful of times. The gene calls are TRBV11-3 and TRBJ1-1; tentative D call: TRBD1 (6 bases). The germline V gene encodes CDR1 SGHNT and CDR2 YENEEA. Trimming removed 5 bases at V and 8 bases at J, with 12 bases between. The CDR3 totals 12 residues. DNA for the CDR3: TGTGCCAGCAGCCCTCGCAGGGGCGAAGCTTTCTTT. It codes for CASSPRRGEAFF. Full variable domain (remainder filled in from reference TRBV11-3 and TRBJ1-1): EAGVVQSPRYKIIEKKQPVAFWCNPISGHNTLYWYLQNLGQGPELLIRYENEEAVDDSQLPKDRFSAERLKGVDSTLKIQPAELGDSAVYLCASSPRRGEAFFGQGTRLTVV.

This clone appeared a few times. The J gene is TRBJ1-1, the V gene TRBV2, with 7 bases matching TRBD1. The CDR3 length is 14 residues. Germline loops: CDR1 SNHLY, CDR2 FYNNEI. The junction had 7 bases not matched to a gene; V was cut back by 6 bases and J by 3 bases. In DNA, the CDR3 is TGTGCCAGCAGCAAGGAGGGGGCTGACACTGAAGCTTTCTTT. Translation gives CASSKEGADTEAFF. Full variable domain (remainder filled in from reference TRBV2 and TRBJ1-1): EPEVTQTPSHQVTQMGQEVILRCVPISNHLYFYWYRQILGQKVEFLVSFYNNEISEKSEIFDDQFSVERPDGSNFTLKIRSTKLEDSAMYFCASSKEGADTEAFFGQGTRLTVV.

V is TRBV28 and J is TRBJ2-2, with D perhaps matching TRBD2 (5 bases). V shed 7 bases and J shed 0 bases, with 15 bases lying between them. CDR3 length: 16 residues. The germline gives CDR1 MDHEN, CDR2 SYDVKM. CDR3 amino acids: CASTPSGKANTGELFF. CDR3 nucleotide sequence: TGTGCCAGCACCCCATCGGGGAAAGCGAACACCGGGGAGCTGTTTTTT.

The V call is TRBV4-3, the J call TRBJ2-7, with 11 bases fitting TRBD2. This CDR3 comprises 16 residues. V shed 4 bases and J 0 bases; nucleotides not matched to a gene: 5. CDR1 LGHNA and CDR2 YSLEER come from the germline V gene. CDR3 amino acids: CASSLIAGGSSYEQYF. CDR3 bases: TGCGCCAGCAGCCTCATAGCGGGGGGGAGCTCCTACGAGCAGTACTTC.

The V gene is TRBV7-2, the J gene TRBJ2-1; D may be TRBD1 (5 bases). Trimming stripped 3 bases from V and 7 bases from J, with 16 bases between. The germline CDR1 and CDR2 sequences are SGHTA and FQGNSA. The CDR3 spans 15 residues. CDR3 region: CASSLGGAQGNEQFF. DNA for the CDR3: TGTGCCAGCAGCTTGGGTGGGGCCCAGGGAAATGAGCAGTTCTTC.

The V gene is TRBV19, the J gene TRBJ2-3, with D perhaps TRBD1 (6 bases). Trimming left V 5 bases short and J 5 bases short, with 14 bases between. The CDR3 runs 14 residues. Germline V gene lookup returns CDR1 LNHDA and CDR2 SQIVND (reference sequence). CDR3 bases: TGTGCCAGTAGTCCACAGGGAATACGAGATACGCAGTATTTT. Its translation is CASSPQGIRDTQYF.

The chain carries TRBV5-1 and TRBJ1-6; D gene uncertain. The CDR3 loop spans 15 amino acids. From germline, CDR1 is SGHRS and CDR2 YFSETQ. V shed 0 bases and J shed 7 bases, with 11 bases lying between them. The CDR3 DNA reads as TGCGCCAGCAGCTTGGGAGACACACCAAATTCACCCCTCCACTTT. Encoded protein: CASSLGDTPNSPLHF.

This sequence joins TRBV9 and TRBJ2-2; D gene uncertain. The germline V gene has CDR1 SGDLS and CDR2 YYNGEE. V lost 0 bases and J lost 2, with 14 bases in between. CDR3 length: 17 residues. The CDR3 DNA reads TGTGCCAGCAGCGTAGACGTACGGCAGACAAACACCGGGGAGCTGTTTTTT. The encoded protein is CASSVDVRQTNTGELFF.

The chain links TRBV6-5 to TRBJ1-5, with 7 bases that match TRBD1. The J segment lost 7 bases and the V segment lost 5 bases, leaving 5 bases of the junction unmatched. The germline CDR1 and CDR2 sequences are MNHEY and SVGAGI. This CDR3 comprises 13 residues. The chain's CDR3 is CASSPTGAQPQHF. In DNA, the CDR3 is TGTGCCAGCAGTCCCACAGGGGCGCAGCCCCAGCATTTT.

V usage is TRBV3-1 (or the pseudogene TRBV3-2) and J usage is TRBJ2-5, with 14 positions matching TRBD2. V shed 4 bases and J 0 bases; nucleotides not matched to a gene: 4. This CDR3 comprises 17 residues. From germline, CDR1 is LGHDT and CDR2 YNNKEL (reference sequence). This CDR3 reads CASSLWTSGGYQETQYF. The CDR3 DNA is TGTGCCAGCAGCCTCTGGACTAGCGGGGGGTACCAAGAGACCCAGTACTTC.

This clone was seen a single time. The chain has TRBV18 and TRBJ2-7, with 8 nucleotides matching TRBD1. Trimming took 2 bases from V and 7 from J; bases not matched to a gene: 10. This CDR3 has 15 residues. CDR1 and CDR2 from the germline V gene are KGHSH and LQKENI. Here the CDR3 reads CASSPGTGGFGEQYF. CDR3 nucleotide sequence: TGTGCCAGCTCACCAGGAACAGGGGGTTTTGGGGAGCAGTACTTC.

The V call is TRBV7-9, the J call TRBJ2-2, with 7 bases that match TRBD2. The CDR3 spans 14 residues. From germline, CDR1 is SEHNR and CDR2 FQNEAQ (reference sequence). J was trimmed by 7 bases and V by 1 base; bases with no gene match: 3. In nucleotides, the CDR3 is TGTGCCAGCAGCTTAGGGCTAGCGGTCGGGGAGCTGTTTTTT. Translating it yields CASSLGLAVGELFF.

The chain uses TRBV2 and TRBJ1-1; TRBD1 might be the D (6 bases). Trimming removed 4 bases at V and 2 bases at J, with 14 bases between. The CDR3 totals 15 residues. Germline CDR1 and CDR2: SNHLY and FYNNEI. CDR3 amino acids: CASSAQGWANTEAFF. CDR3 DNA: TGTGCCAGCAGTGCACAGGGTTGGGCAAACACTGAAGCTTTCTTT.

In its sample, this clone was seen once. The CDR3 loop is CASSRQGLNTEAFF. The CDR3 coding sequence is TGTGCCAGCAGTCGACAGGGCTTGAACACTGAAGCTTTCTTT. The rearrangement joins TRBV9 to TRBJ1-1, with TRBD1 matching 7 bases. From germline, CDR1 is SGDLS and CDR2 YYNGEE. The CDR3 is made up of 14 amino acids. With 5 bases clipped from V and 0 bases from J, the junction kept 4 bases outside the gene matches.

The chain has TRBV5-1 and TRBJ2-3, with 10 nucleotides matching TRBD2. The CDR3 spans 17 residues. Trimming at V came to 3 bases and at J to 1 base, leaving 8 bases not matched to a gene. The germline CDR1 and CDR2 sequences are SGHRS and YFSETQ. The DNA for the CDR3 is TGCGCCAGCAGCTCCGATCAAGCGGGGGGGGGCACAGATACGCAGTATTTT. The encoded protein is CASSSDQAGGGTDTQYF.

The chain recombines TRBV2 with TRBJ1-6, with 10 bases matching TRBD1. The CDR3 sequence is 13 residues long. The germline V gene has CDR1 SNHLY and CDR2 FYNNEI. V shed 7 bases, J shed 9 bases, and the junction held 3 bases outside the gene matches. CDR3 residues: CASMGQGSSPLHF. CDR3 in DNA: TGTGCCAGCATGGGACAGGGGAGTTCACCCCTCCACTTT.

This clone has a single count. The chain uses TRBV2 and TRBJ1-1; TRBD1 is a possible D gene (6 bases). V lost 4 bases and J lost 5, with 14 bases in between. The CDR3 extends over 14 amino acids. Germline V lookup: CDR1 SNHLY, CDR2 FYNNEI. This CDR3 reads CASSAGAQGTEAFF. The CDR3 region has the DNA TGTGCCAGCAGTGCCGGGGCCCAGGGGACTGAAGCTTTCTTT.

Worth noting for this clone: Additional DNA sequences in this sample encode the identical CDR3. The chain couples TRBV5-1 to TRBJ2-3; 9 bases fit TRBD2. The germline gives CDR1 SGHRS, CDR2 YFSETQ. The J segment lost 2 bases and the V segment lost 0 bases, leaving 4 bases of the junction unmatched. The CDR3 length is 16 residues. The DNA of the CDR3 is TGCGCCAGCAGCTTGGTAGCGGGGGATTCCACAGATACGCAGTATTTT. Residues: CASSLVAGDSTDTQYF. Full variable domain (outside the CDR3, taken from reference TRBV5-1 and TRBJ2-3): KAGVTQTPRYLIKTRGQQVTLSCSPISGHRSVSWYQQTPGQGLQFLFEYFSETQRNKGNFPGRFSGRQFSNSRSEMNVSTLELGDSALYLCASSLVAGDSTDTQYFGPGTRLTVL.